This T cell receptor beta chain comes out of a study of shared clonotypes between healthy human individuals. Sorted-subset replicate PCR reactions were performed with about 200 ng DNA, corresponding to tens of thousands of T cell genomes. Repertoires were generated with immunoSEQ multiplex PCR, while TCRdb's copy carries only in-frame clones and drops some. The sample shows over a million clones, about four fifths of them seen only once. Germline V lookup: CDR1 SNHLY, CDR2 FYNNEI. Trimming took 0 bases from V and 8 from J, leaving 10 bases between them. The CDR3 consists of 14 residues. This receptor was taken from a man aged 18 to 35 in good health. Some clones in this sample may be carry-over from other donors' samples. Sequencing was done on a sample of memory CD4+ T cells from PBMCs. The subset: CD45RA-negative fraction. The rearrangement links TRBV2 to TRBJ1-4; D remains ambiguous. Written as DNA, the CDR3 is TGTGCCAGCAGTGAAGCGCTTCCCTGGGAAAAACTGTTTTTT. Translation: CASSEALPWEKLFF. The complete variable domain, with remaining parts taken from reference TRBV2 and TRBJ1-4, reads EPEVTQTPSHQVTQMGQEVILRCVPISNHLYFYWYRQILGQKVEFLVSFYNNEISEKSEIFDDQFSVERPDGSNFTLKIRSTKLEDSAMYFCASSEALPWEKLFFGSGTQLSVL.